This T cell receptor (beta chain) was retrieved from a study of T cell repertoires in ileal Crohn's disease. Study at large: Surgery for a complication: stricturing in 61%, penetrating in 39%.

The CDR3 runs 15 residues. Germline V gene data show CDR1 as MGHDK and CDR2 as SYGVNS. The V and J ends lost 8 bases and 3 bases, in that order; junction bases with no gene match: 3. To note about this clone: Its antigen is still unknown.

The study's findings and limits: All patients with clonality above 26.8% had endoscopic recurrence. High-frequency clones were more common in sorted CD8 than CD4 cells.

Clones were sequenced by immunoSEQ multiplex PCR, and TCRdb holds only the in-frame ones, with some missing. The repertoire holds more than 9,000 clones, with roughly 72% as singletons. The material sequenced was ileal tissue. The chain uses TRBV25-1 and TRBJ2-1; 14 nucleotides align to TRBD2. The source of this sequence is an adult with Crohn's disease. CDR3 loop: CASGTSGSYYNEQFF. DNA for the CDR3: TGTGCCAGCGGGACTAGCGGGAGTTACTACAATGAGCAGTTCTTC. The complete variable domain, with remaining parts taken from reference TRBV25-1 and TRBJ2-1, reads EADIYQTPRYLVIGTGKKITLECSQTMGHDKMYWYQQDPGMELHLIHYSYGVNSTEKGDLSSESTVSRIRTEHFPLTLESARPSHTSQYLCASGTSGSYYNEQFFGPGTRLTVL.